Sequencing of this T cell receptor (beta chain) was carried out in a study of cytomegalovirus exposure and HLA in healthy donors (dated by TCRdb to about 2017). About the full investigation: According to a later analysis, one platform produced both the approximately 110 validation repertoires and the 670 or so repertoires of the first cohort. The study aimed to test whether cataloging public T cell receptors could reveal signatures of past pathogen exposure. A separate validation cohort of over a hundred different subjects was used in addition to the roughly 720-subject first cohort. The study combined high-throughput TCR immunosequencing, statistical association of individual TCRs with disease status, and machine learning to predict cytomegalovirus infection status.

Overall study results and their limits: A few of the identified cytomegalovirus-associated TCR beta chains were confirmed in vitro to be specific for cytomegalovirus antigens. According to the authors, the approach could potentially be generalized to other disease states and immunological phenotypes. Subsequent analysis determined that TCRs grouped into clusters in the first cohort also showed a tendency toward co-occurrence across the 90 to 150 validation repertoires, and 90% to 95% of cluster scores exceeded 0. A later analysis had no HLA typing for the validation cohort, so co-occurrence there was scored across all 110 or so repertoires. A total of roughly 160 TCR beta chains were listed by the study as associated with cytomegalovirus. The classifier was reported to diagnose cytomegalovirus status with high specificity and sensitivity in both the original cohort and the validation cohort. Across donors, most TCR sequences were observed very rarely, whereas some public TCRs were present in many individuals.

A note on this clone: The antigen this receptor binds is unknown. Base qualities are not at hand, and no much larger clone is one base apart.

The library was made by the immunoSEQ multiplex PCR assay. The original pipeline was this. A statistical classification framework was built to diagnose cytomegalovirus status from the catalog of TCR beta chain sequences. As stored in TCRdb, this immuneACCESS dataset retains in-frame rearrangements with V and J assigned. A fraction of the clones does not appear; measured against another copy, unresolved V genes explain less than half of the discrepancy, and the remainder lacks a known reason. The DNA gave D and trimming, while V, J and clone size come from that table. The sample contains around 130,000 clones, under 90% of them found a single time. The ten largest make up 2.1% of the sample. Donors formed part of the validation cohort, which comprised about 130 subjects and was distinct from the first cohort of 550 to 850 subjects. The germline V gene provides CDR1 MNHEY and CDR2 SVGAGI. The V and J ends are trimmed by 0 bases and 4 bases, leaving 9 bases between them. Including the terminal cysteine and phenylalanine, the CDR3 comprises 14 residues. Solely the CDR3 DNA is kept, with 42 bases framed from the first base.

Here the chain combines TRBV6-5 and TRBJ2-5, with no reliable assignment of the D segment. Specimen: PBMCs. The origin of this receptor is a woman in her 30s in good health and CMV-seronegative. The CDR3 sequence is CASSYSERPETQYF. The sequenced DNA is TGTGCCAGCAGTTACTCGGAGCGACCAGAGACCCAGTACTTC.